This T cell receptor (beta chain) appears in the sequencing data of a study of shared clonotypes between healthy human individuals. Background on the study: Each donor contributed plates that comprised three CD4 naive, three CD4 memory, two CD8 naive and one CD8 memory.

The CDR3 consists of 15 residues. V dropped 4 bases and J dropped 5 bases, with 17 bases sitting between them. CDR1 is SGHTA and CDR2 is FQGNSA in the germline V gene. For this clone: Its antigen is not identified.

Study outcomes and limitations: Inspection by rarefaction showed sorted-subset sequencing to be incomplete despite large depth.

Method: immunoSEQ multiplex PCR; TCRdb's copy keeps in-frame clones and lacks some. This sample has some 2.1 million clones; roughly 95% occur once, and the top ten carry approximately 0.13%. The rearrangement joins TRBV7-2 to TRBJ2-5, with D possibly TRBD2 on 5 matching bases. The material sequenced was naive CD4+ T cells sorted from blood. Subset described: CD45RA+ positively selected. The clonotype comes from a man younger than 35 in good health. The CDR3 loop reads CASSSSGLALETQYF. The CDR3 DNA is TGTGCCAGCAGCTCCAGCGGCCTGGCCTTGGAGACCCAGTACTTC. The full variable domain, its missing parts supplied by reference TRBV7-2 and TRBJ2-5, is GAGVSQSPSNKVTEKGKDVELRCDPISGHTALYWYRQSLGQGLEFLIYFQGNSAPDKSGLPSDRFSAERTGGSVSTLTIQRTQQEDSAVYLCASSSSGLALETQYFGPGTRLLVL.